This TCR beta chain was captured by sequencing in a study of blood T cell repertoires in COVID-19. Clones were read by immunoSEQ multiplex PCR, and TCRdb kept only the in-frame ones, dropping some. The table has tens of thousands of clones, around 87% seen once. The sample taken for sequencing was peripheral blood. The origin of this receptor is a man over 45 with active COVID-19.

Here the CDR3 reads CASSSIIRGSTDTQYF. The DNA for the CDR3 is TGTGCCAGCAGTTCCATCATTCGCGGTAGCACAGATACGCAGTATTTT. The chain employs TRBV6-2 or TRBV6-3 and TRBJ2-3; no clear D. Germline V gene lookup returns CDR1 MNHEY and CDR2 SVGEGT. The V gene lost 4 bases and the J gene lost 0 bases, with 14 bases spanning the gap. The CDR3 is 16 residues long.